The present TCR beta chain was sequenced within a study of shared clonotypes between healthy human individuals. Deep-level running was used for the assay. PCR replicates from unsorted PBMC used about 300 ng DNA, and this amount was 25,000 to 35,000 T cell genomes. The table came from immunoSEQ multiplex PCR; TCRdb's copy has only in-frame clones and leaves some out. The sample contains about 490,000 clones, 70% to 85% of which appear only once. The CDR3 contains 15 residues. Looked up from germline, CDR1 is KGHSH and CDR2 is LQKENI. Trimming removed 4 bases from V and 2 bases from J, with 15 bases in between. HIV-negative, healthy adults without recent acute infections or vaccinations were the donors. Each sample came from a Caucasian adult donor living in Nashville, Tennessee.

The chain is built from TRBV18 and TRBJ2-7; tentatively, D is TRBD1 or TRBD2 (5 bases each). The sequenced material came from PBMCs. The source of this sequence is a woman aged 40 to 50 in good health. Some clones in this sample may be carry-over from other donors' samples. CDR3 DNA: TGTGCCAGCTCACAGGGGTCCGGGGTTGCCTACGAGCAGTACTTC. This gives the protein CASSQGSGVAYEQYF.